The TCR beta chain under discussion was sequenced for a study of blood T cell repertoires in COVID-19. The CDR3 runs 14 residues. V was trimmed by 4 bases and J by 0 bases, leaving 10 bases between them. The V gene's germline CDR1 is LGHDT and CDR2 YNNKEL (reference sequence). This clone was detected only a few times. Measured with immunoSEQ multiplex PCR; TCRdb has only the in-frame clones, and not every one. The table records 250,000 to 300,000 clones, 90% of them present only once. Sequenced input: peripheral blood. This TCR was sampled from a woman aged 55 to 70 with COVID-19, enrolled during active disease. The chain has TRBV3-1 (or the pseudogene TRBV3-2) and TRBJ2-7; perhaps TRBD1 as D (5 bases). For the CDR3, the DNA is TGTGCCAGCAGCCGGGGCGGATTCTCCTACGAGCAGTACTTC. It translates to CASSRGGFSYEQYF.